This is a list of T cell receptor beta chains from one sample in a study of beta chain features in type 1 diabetes. The protocol was immunoSEQ multiplex PCR, while the TCRdb copy is restricted to in-frame clones and leaves out a portion. The table lists roughly 610,000 clones, 15% of them singletons. The specimen sequenced was naive CD4+ T cells from blood. The receptor set was obtained from a man in his late teens or twenties in good health. The CDR3 runs from the conserved cysteine through the conserved F or W. D genes are given only for firm matches. Clone size is given for some rows only: seen once, a few or many times, or a class if the clone is expanded.

.,TRBV18,few,TRBJ2-1,TGTGCCAGCTCACCTCTGGGGATCGACAATGAGCAGTTCTTC,CASSPLGIDNEQFF
TRBD1,TRBV29-1,few,TRBJ1-2,TGCAGCGTTGCGGGGTCAGGGGGCTTCATTAACTATGGCTACACCTTC,CSVAGSGGFINYGYTF
.,TRBV6-1,.,TRBJ1-1,TGTGCCAGCAACCTGAGGGGGAAATATAACACTGAAGCTTTCTTT,CASNLRGKYNTEAFF
TRBD1,TRBV4-2,.,TRBJ1-2,TGTGCCAGCAGCCAAGATCAAGGACAGGGATACTATGGCTACACCTTC,CASSQDQGQGYYGYTF
.,TRBV7-2,.,TRBJ2-3,TGTGCCAGCAGCCTGGTGGGTCGGACTAGCACAGATACGCAGTATTTT,CASSLVGRTSTDTQYF
.,TRBV30,few,TRBJ1-1,TGTGCCTGGAGTGTAAAATCGAACACTGAAGCTTTCTTT,CAWSVKSNTEAFF
.,TRBV4-1,few,TRBJ1-2,TGCGCCAGCAGCCATGTCACTAGAGACTATGGCTACACCTTC,CASSHVTRDYGYTF
.,TRBV5-1,.,TRBJ1-1,TGCGCCAGCAGCTTGGAGGGGAGCTGGGCTTTCTTT,CASSLEGSWAFF
TRBD2,TRBV28,few,TRBJ2-1,TGTGCCAGCAATTCGCTAGCGGGAGCGACCTACAATGAGCAGTTCTTC,CASNSLAGATYNEQFF
.,TRBV5-4,.,TRBJ2-5,TGTGCCAGCAGCTCCGACAGTGGCCGAGAGACCCAGTACTTC,CASSSDSGRETQYF
.,TRBV30,few,TRBJ1-6,TGTGCCTGGACCCCCGCCCAGCGCCCCCTCCACTTT,CAWTPAQRPLHF
TRBD1,TRBV18,few,TRBJ1-2,TGTGCCAGCTCCCCGGACAGGGGTAACTATGGCTACACCTTC,CASSPDRGNYGYTF
TRBD1,TRBV28,few,TRBJ1-1,TGTGCCAGCAGACGCGACAGGGGGCTTGGTGAAGCTTTCTTT,CASRRDRGLGEAFF
TRBD1,TRBV9,once,TRBJ1-2,TGTGCCAGCAGCGTACCCGGACAGGGGGCGCGCCACTATGGCTACACCTTC,CASSVPGQGARHYGYTF
.,TRBV6-5,few,TRBJ2-7,TGTGCCAGCAGCCTAGGGATTGGGAGATTCTACGAGCAGTACTTC,CASSLGIGRFYEQYF
TRBD2,TRBV6-5,few,TRBJ2-7,TGTGCCAGCAGTTACTCGGGACTAGCGCACTCCTACGAGCAGTACTTC,CASSYSGLAHSYEQYF
.,TRBV9,.,TRBJ2-3,TGTGCCAGCAGCCCGAGACAGCAACGACAAAGCACAGATACGCAGTATTTT,CASSPRQQRQSTDTQYF
TRBD1,TRBV18,few,TRBJ1-1,TGTGCCAGCTCACCAACGACAGGGATTGGTGAAGCTTTCTTT,CASSPTTGIGEAFF
TRBD1,TRBV6-6,few,TRBJ2-7,TGTGCCAGCACCATTTCCGGGACAGGGTTTCACGAGCAGTACTTC,CASTISGTGFHEQYF
.,TRBV27,.,TRBJ1-2,TGTGCCAGCTATGATGGGCAGTCTAGAGGCTATGGCTACACCTTC,CASYDGQSRGYGYTF
.,TRBV7-9,few,TRBJ2-7,TGTGCCAGCAGCAGTCACCAGGGCTACGAGCAGTACTTC,CASSSHQGYEQYF
.,TRBV5-1,.,TRBJ1-2,TGCGCCAGCAGCTTGGAACGGGGCTATGGCTACACCTTC,CASSLERGYGYTF
.,TRBV7-3,few,TRBJ2-5,TGTGCCAGCAGCTTAGTTGAGGCAAGAAGCCAAGAGACCCAGTACTTC,CASSLVEARSQETQYF
TRBD1,TRBV19,few,TRBJ1-5,TGTGCCAGTAGTAGGACAGGGGGCGCGGAACAGCCCCAGCATTTT,CASSRTGGAEQPQHF
.,TRBV6-6,.,TRBJ2-2,TGTGCCGCCAGGGCGTCCACCGGGGAGCTGTTTTTT,CAARASTGELFF
.,TRBV9,few,TRBJ1-1,TGTGCCAGCAGCGTTCGTACAAACGCGGGGAGTGAAGCTTTCTTT,CASSVRTNAGSEAFF
.,TRBV29-1,.,TRBJ1-1,TGCAGCGTTGAGAGGGCAGGGTCGAACACTGAAGCTTTCTTT,CSVERAGSNTEAFF
TRBD1,TRBV7-3,few,TRBJ2-1,TGTGCCAGCGGGACAGGGGGCCTCAATGAGCAGTTCTTC,CASGTGGLNEQFF
TRBD2,TRBV7-2,.,TRBJ2-5,TGTGCCAGCAGCCTAAGACTAGCGGGGGAGAGAGAGACCCAGTACTTC,CASSLRLAGERETQYF
TRBD1,TRBV18,few,TRBJ2-5,TGTGCCAGCTCACCCTTGGGACAGGGGCAACAAGAGACCCAGTACTTC,CASSPLGQGQQETQYF
.,TRBV7-2,few,TRBJ2-3,TGTGCCAGCAGCTTAGGGGCTATCAGCACAGATACGCAGTATTTT,CASSLGAISTDTQYF
.,TRBV6-5,.,TRBJ2-7,TGTGCCAGCAGGCCGCCCCTACGTTACGAGCAGTACTTC,CASRPPLRYEQYF
TRBD1,TRBV18,.,TRBJ1-1,TGTGCCAGCACCCGGGACAGGGAAGCTTTCTTT,CASTRDREAFF
.,TRBV5-4,.,TRBJ2-2,TGTGCCAGCAGCTTGGGGCAGGGAGGCACCGGGGAGCTGTTTTTT,CASSLGQGGTGELFF
.,TRBV29-1,.,TRBJ2-1,TGCAGCGTTGAAGGTCCCCGGGTCTCCTACAATGAGCAGTTCTTC,CSVEGPRVSYNEQFF
.,TRBV2,few,TRBJ2-3,TGTGCCAGCAGTTTTGGGGATACGCAGTATTTT,CASSFGDTQYF
.,TRBV5-4,.,TRBJ2-6,TGTGCCAGCAGCTTGCCGCCGGGACGGAAGGACTCTGGGGCCAACGTCCTGACTTTC,CASSLPPGRKDSGANVLTF
TRBD1,TRBV10-3,once,TRBJ1-1,TGTGCCATTACAGGGGGCTGGAACACTGAAGCTTTCTTT,CAITGGWNTEAFF
.,TRBV4-1,.,TRBJ2-1,TGCGCCAGCAGCCAAGATACGCAGCGAGGAGACAATGAGCAGTTCTTC,CASSQDTQRGDNEQFF
TRBD1,TRBV29-1,few,TRBJ2-1,TGCAGCGGCGACAGGGGATCTTACAATGAGCAGTTCTTC,CSGDRGSYNEQFF
.,TRBV7-9,.,TRBJ2-7,TGTGCCAGCAGCCTGTACTACGAGCAGTACTTC,CASSLYYEQYF